This TCR beta chain emerged from a study of CD8+CD57+ T cells in acquired aplastic anemia. Turning to the study itself: When averaged, DNA from sorted CD4+ and CD8+ cells came to 3 to 4 ug.

Germline V gene sequence: CDR1 ENHRY, CDR2 SYGVKD. CDR3 size: 14 residues. V was shortened by 0 bases and J by 4 bases, with 9 bases between the two germline ends. Details on this clonotype: Its target is not known.

Genomic DNA was employed as the template in profiling TCR beta VDJ and CDR3. TCRdb re-analysed the reads in MiXCR, keeping a single row per CDR3 protein. The sample includes 450,000 to 550,000 distinct CDR3 sequences, more than 25% of them seen just once. Sequencing involved patients with CD8+CD57+ cell expansion previously shown by flow cytometry. Blood sampling was performed on the patients, and none of them had received therapy by then. Findings of the study overall: Patients shared around 30 CD8+ CDR3 sequences with controls.

The clonotype originates from a human donor with aplastic anemia. The chain joins TRBV10-3 to TRBJ1-1; unclear D gene. Source material: sorted CD4+, CD8+, or CD8+CD57+ T cells (not recorded which) from PBMCs. The DNA for the CDR3 is TGTGCCATCAGTGAGTCTTCAGGTCCCACTGAAGCTTTCTTT. This translates into CAISESSGPTEAFF.